The clone carrying this T cell receptor beta chain occurred a few times. This entry is derived from a study of T cell responses to AZD1222 COVID-19 vaccine. Study information: Second-dose intervals of approximately 4 or approximately 12 weeks were pooled.

The method was immunoSEQ multiplex PCR; TCRdb's version includes in-frame clones alone and lacks a portion of them. The sample has 150,000 to 200,000 clones, more than 80% seen once. Germline CDR1 is SGHVS and CDR2 is FNYEAQ. V gave up 6 bases and J gave up 0 bases, with 18 bases separating them. This CDR3 has 16 residues. The V and J genes are TRBV7-6 and TRBJ2-7, with D uncertain. This receptor was identified in an adult in good health. The starting material was peripheral blood, obtained on day 0 of AZD1222 vaccination. CDR3 amino acids: CASSVRAPALSYEQYF. The CDR3 nucleotides are TGTGCCAGCAGTGTCCGGGCCCCGGCTCTCTCCTACGAGCAGTACTTC.